This entry describes one TCR beta chain. This sample is drawn from a study of blood T cell repertoires in COVID-19. Study-wide background: Samples taken during acute and convalescent COVID-19 were collected in the United States, Italy and Spain. Sample material is recorded as cDNA or gDNA derived from T cells, B-cell-depleted T cells, or PBMCs.

In the original workflow: Reference gene primers were amplified, and this amplification served to estimate nucleated cell counts. Assay used: immunoSEQ multiplex PCR; TCRdb lists only in-frame clones, some missing. That table is the source of V, J and clone size, and D and trimming were worked out from the DNA. The table shows about 200,000 clones, with about 86% occurring only once. After removal of 3 bases from V and 3 bases from J, the junction contained 13 bases not matched to a gene. In germline, CDR1 is SGHRS, CDR2 YFSETQ. The CDR3 is 18 amino acids. This receptor was obtained from a man aged 60-69 years who had recovered from COVID-19. The material sequenced was peripheral blood. This chain uses TRBV5-1 with TRBJ2-2; 8 bases align to TRBD2. The CDR3 here is CASSSRFTSGGYTGELFF. DNA of the CDR3: TGCGCCAGCAGCTCGCGCTTCACTAGCGGAGGTTACACCGGGGAGCTGTTTTTT.